This T cell receptor (beta chain) was documented in a study of blood T cell repertoires in COVID-19. About the research overall: The study drew acute and convalescent COVID-19 samples from the United States, Italy and Spain. In each case, the material was cDNA or gDNA derived from T cells, B-cell-depleted T cells, or PBMCs.

Germline V CDR1 and CDR2: LGHNA, YSLEER. Trimming stripped 1 base from V and 2 bases from J, with 9 bases between. The length of the CDR3 is 16 residues. In the study's own analysis: Amplification from reference gene primers served as the basis for estimated nucleated cell counts. Sequencing was performed with immunoSEQ multiplex PCR; in TCRdb, only in-frame clones are kept and a portion is missing. V, J and clone size reflect that table, while D and trimming were determined from the DNA. In the table there are fewer than 250,000 clones, roughly 90% of which are singletons. This clonotype originated in a woman aged 45 to 65 with acute or convalescent COVID-19. This chain joins TRBV4-3 and TRBJ2-6; D is unresolved. The sequencing sample was made of peripheral blood. CDR3 DNA sequence: TGCGCCAGCAGCCAAGCTCCAGTTGCTGGGGCCAACGTCCTGACTTTC. Translation gives CASSQAPVAGANVLTF.